This is a list of T cell receptor beta chains from one sample in a study of monozygotic twins with cystic fibrosis. TCRdb's table, derived via immunoSEQ multiplex PCR, lists solely in-frame clones and lacks some. The sample lists 25,000 to 30,000 clones, about nine tenths seen once, with 0.45% to 0.65% in the top ten. Sequencing was done on a sample of blood. These receptors were obtained from a girl aged 2-10 years with cystic fibrosis. CDR3s include the opening cysteine and the closing phenylalanine or tryptophan.

cdr3_aa,cdr3_length,v_call,j_call
CASSQGPFWGAPGNTIYF,18,TRBV4-3,TRBJ1-3
CASAPPGPDTQYF,13,TRBV19,TRBJ2-3
CASSLTRGSIGYTF,14,TRBV5-4,TRBJ1-2
CASTRGDIPNYGYTF,15,TRBV9,TRBJ1-2
CASSPGQGGREQYF,14,TRBV6-6,TRBJ2-7
CASSPVLPGQGIF,13,TRBV7-6,TRBJ2-1
CASSSHRNTIYF,12,TRBV7-8,TRBJ1-3
CASSFSMGQQSYEQYF,16,TRBV7-6,TRBJ2-7
CSVGNRPGGEQFF,13,TRBV29-1,TRBJ2-1
CAWSVPGSVANEKLFF,16,TRBV30,TRBJ1-4
CASSEAPRSSYNSPLHF,17,TRBV6-1,TRBJ1-6
CSVEAGPRGTEAFF,14,TRBV29-1,TRBJ1-1
CASSVGSLVVETQYF,15,TRBV9,TRBJ2-5
CASSHRKDGLYGYTF,15,TRBV6-5,TRBJ1-2
CASGFGQGVYTF,12,TRBV12-5,TRBJ1-2
CASSPNDNLKNIQYF,15,TRBV18,TRBJ2-4
CASSVRGQETQYF,13,TRBV9,TRBJ2-5
CASSFRQTYNEQFF,14,TRBV7-9,TRBJ2-1
CASSSDLGQNGYTF,14,TRBV5-4,TRBJ1-2
CAINLAVEAGGHQETQYF,18,TRBV10-3,TRBJ2-5
CSVVPGARYEQYF,13,TRBV29-1,TRBJ2-7
CASSYRGGSYEQYF,14,TRBV5-6,TRBJ2-7
CASSYAVMGSTYEQYF,16,TRBV6-5,TRBJ2-7
CATSNHRETYSNQPQHF,17,TRBV15,TRBJ1-5
CASSGIAGPPYNEQFF,16,TRBV9,TRBJ2-1
CASSQGTAKWSNQPQHF,17,TRBV5-6,TRBJ1-5
CASRRLAKRRKNIQYF,16,TRBV10-1,TRBJ2-4
CASKPGVTSTDTQYF,15,TRBV4-1,TRBJ2-3
CAISAPKGTGLSYEQYF,17,TRBV10-3,TRBJ2-7
CASSVGEQLHTETQYF,16,TRBV9,TRBJ2-5
CASSLTGTATYEQYF,15,TRBV7-9,TRBJ2-7
CSGYQGPGYEQYF,13,TRBV29-1,TRBJ2-7
CASSPQEGRLAGAYEQYF,18,TRBV4-1,TRBJ2-7
CASSVRGGTGELFF,14,TRBV9,TRBJ2-2
CAWGQNTEAFF,11,TRBV30,TRBJ1-1
CASSPARGGPEIYEQYF,17,TRBV7-9,TRBJ2-7
CATPLSRRKNIQYF,14,TRBV10-3,TRBJ2-4
CASSEWRRGHGYTF,14,TRBV25-1,TRBJ1-2
CATRNSEWGTIYF,13,TRBV6-5,TRBJ1-3
CASSLSAGAYYNEQFF,16,TRBV7-2,TRBJ2-1
CASSLETGYSNQPQHF,16,TRBV7-2,TRBJ1-5
CASSQEETGAYEQYF,15,TRBV4-3,TRBJ2-7
CASRALYNSPLHF,13,TRBV6-1,TRBJ1-6
CSVGGILPYEQYF,13,TRBV29-1,TRBJ2-7